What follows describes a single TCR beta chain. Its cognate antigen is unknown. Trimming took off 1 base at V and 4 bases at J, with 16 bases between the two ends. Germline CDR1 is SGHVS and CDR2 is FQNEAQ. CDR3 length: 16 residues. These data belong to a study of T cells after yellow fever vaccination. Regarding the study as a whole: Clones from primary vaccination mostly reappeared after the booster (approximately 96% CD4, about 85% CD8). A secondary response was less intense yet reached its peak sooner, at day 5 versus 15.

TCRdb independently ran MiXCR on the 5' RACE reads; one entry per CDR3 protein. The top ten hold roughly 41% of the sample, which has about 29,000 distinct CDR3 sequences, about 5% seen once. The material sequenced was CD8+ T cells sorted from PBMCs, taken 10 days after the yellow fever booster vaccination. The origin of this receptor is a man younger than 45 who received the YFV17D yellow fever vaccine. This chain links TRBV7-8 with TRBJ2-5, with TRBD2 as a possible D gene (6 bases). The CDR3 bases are TGTGCCAGCAGCTTAGATTTCTTTAAGGAGGGAGAGACCCAGTACTTC. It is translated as CASSLDFFKEGETQYF. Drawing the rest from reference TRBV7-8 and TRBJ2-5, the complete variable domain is GAGVSQSPRYKVAKRGQDVALRCDPISGHVSLFWYQQALGQGPEFLTYFQNEAQLDKSGLPSDRFFAERPEGSVSTLKIQRTQQEDSAVYLCASSLDFFKEGETQYFGPGTRLLVL.